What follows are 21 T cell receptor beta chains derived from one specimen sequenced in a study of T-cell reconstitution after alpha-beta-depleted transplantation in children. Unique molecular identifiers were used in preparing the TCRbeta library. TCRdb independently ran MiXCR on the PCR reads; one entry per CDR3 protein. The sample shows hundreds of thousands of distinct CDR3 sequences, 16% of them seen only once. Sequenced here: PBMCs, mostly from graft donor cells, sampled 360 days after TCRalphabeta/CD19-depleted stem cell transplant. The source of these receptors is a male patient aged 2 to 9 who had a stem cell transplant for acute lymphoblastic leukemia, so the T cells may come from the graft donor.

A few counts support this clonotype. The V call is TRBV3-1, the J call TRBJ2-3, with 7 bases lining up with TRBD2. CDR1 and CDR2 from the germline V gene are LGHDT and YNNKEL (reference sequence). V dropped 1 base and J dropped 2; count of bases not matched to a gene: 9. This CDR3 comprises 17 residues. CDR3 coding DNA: TGTGCCAGCAGCCAAGTCCGGGCGGGAGTATTCACAGATACGCAGTATTTT. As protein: CASSQVRAGVFTDTQYF.

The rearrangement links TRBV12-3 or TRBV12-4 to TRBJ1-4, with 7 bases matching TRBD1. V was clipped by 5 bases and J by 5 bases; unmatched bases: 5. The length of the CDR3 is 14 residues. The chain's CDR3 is CASSVRTGNEKLFF. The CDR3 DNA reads TGTGCCAGCAGTGTCAGGACAGGAAATGAAAAACTGTTTTTT.

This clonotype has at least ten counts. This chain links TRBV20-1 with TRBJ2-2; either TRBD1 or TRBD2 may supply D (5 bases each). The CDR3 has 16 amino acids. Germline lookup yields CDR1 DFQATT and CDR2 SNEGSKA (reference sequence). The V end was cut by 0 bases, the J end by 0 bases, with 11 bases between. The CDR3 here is CSARDNGAANTGELFF. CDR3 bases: TGCAGTGCTAGAGATAACGGGGCCGCGAACACCGGGGAGCTGTTTTTT.

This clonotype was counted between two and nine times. The CDR3 region has the DNA TGTGCCAGCAGCTTAGTGACTGCAAACACCGGGGAGCTGTTTTTT. It translates to CASSLVTANTGELFF. The V gene is TRBV7-9, the J gene TRBJ2-2; D remains unclear. CDR1 and CDR2 (germline): SEHNR, FQNEAQ (reference sequence). The CDR3 sequence is 15 residues long. Trimming left V 1 base short and J 2 bases short, with 8 bases between.

The CDR3 reads CASKGRDVNEQFF. In DNA form, the CDR3 reads TGTGCCAGCAAGGGGCGGGACGTCAATGAGCAGTTCTTC. This chain connects TRBV12-3 or TRBV12-4 to TRBJ2-1, with D maybe TRBD2 (6 bases). This CDR3 contains 13 residues. Between the trimmed V and J ends, which lost 7 bases and 6 bases, there was a span of 13 bases.

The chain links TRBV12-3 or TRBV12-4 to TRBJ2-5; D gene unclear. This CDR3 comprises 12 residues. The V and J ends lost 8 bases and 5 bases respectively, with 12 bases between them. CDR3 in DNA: TGTGCCAGCCTTCGGGCCGGTGAGACCCAGTACTTC. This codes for CASLRAGETQYF.

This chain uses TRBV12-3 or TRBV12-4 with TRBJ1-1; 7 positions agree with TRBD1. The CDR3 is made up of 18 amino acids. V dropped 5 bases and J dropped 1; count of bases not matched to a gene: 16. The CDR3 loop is CASSPYRTGVVGNTEAFF. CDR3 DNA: TGTGCCAGCAGTCCTTACCGCACAGGGGTTGTGGGGAACACTGAAGCTTTCTTT.

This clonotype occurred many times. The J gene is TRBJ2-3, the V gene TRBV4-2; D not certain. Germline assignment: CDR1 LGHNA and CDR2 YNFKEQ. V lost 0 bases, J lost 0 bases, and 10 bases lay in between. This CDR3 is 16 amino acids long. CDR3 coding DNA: TGTGCCAGCAGCCAAGAGTGGTCGGTTAGCACAGATACGCAGTATTTT. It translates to CASSQEWSVSTDTQYF.

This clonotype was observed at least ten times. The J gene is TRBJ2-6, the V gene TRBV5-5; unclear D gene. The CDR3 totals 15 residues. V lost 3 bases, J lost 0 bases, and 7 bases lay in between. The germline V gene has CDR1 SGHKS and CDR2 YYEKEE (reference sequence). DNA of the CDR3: TGTGCCAGCAGCTATGGCGCCTCTGGGGCCAACGTCCTGACTTTC. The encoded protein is CASSYGASGANVLTF.

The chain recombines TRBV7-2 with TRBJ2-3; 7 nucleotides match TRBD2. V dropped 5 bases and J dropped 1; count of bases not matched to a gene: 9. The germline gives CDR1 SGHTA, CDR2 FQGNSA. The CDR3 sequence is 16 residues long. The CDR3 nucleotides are TGTGCCAGCAGCCTTTACGGACTAGTCGGCACAGATACGCAGTATTTT. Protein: CASSLYGLVGTDTQYF.

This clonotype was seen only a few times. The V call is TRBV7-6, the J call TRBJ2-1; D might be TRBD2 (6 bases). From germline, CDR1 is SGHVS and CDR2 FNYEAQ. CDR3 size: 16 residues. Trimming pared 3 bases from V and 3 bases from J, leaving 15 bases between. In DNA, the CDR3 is TGTGCCAGCAGCTTCGAAGGGCTAGCGCTCTACAATGAGCAGTTCTTC. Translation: CASSFEGLALYNEQFF.

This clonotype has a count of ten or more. CDR3 protein: CSARASDRNTEAFF. The DNA for the CDR3 is TGCAGTGCTAGAGCCAGTGATAGAAACACTGAAGCTTTCTTT. This chain joins TRBV20-1 and TRBJ1-1, with D unclear. The CDR3 consists of 14 residues. V lost 1 base and J lost 2, with 11 bases in between. Germline loops: CDR1 DFQATT, CDR2 SNEGSKA (reference sequence).

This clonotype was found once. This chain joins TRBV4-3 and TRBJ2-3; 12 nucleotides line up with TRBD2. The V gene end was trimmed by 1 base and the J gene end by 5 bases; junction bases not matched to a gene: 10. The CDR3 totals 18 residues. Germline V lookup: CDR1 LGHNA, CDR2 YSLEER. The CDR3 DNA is TGCGCCAGCAGCCAAGTGGTACTAGCGGGAGGCAGGGTAGATACGCAGTATTTT. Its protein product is CASSQVVLAGGRVDTQYF.

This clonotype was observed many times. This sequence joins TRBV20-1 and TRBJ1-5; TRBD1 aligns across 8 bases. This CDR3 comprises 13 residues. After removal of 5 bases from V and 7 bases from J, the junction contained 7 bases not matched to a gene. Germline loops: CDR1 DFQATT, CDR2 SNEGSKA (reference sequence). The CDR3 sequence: CSARGQAQQPQHF. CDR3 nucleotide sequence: TGCAGTGCTCGGGGACAGGCGCAGCAGCCCCAGCATTTT.

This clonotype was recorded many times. CDR3 nucleotides: TGTGCCAGCAGCTTAGCCGGGACTAGCGGGAGAAATGAGCAGTTCTTC. Translation: CASSLAGTSGRNEQFF. The rearrangement links TRBV7-2 to TRBJ2-1; 14 bases line up with TRBD2. After removal of 0 bases from V and 7 bases from J, the junction contained 2 bases not matched to a gene. The germline gives CDR1 SGHTA, CDR2 FQGNSA. The CDR3 consists of 16 residues.

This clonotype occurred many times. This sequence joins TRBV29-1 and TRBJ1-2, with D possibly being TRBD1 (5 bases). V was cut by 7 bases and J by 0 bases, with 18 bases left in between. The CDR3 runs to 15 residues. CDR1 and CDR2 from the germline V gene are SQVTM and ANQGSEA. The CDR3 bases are TGCAGCGATCAGGGCGCCGACCCTTCTAACTATGGCTACACCTTC. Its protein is CSDQGADPSNYGYTF.

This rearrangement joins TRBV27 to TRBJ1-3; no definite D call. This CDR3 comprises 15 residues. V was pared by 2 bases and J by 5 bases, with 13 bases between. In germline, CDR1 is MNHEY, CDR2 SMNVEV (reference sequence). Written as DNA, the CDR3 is TGTGCCAGCAGTTTAACTGACCCTTTGAGAAACACCATATATTTT. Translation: CASSLTDPLRNTIYF.

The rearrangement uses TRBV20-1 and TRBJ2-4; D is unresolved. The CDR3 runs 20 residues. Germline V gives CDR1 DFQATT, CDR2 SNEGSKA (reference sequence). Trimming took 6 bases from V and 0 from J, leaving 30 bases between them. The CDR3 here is CSAFPVRQPSEILAKNIQYF. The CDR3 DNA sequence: TGCAGTGCGTTTCCTGTTAGGCAGCCGAGCGAAATACTAGCCAAAAACATTCAGTACTTC.

DNA for the CDR3: TGTGCCAGCAGTTTAAGCCCCAGGGCTTTCGGCTACAATGAGCAGTTCTTC. It is translated as CASSLSPRAFGYNEQFF. The rearrangement joins TRBV12-3 or TRBV12-4 to TRBJ2-1, with D maybe TRBD1 (5 bases). The V end was cut by 2 bases, the J end by 3 bases, with 17 bases between. CDR3 length: 17 amino acids.

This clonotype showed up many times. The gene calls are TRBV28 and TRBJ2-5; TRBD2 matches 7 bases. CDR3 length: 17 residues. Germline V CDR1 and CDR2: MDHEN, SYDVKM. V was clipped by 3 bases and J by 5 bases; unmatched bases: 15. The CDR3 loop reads CASSLGSAAGVRETQYF. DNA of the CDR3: TGTGCCAGCAGTTTGGGGAGCGCGGCGGGAGTGCGGGAGACCCAGTACTTC.

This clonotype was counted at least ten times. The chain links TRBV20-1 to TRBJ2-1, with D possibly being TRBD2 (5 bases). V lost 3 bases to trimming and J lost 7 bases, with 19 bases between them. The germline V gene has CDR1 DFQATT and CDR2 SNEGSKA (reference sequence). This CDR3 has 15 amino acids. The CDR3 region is CSASRIGGSWNEQFF. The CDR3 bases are TGCAGTGCTAGTAGAATAGGAGGATCCTGGAATGAGCAGTTCTTC.